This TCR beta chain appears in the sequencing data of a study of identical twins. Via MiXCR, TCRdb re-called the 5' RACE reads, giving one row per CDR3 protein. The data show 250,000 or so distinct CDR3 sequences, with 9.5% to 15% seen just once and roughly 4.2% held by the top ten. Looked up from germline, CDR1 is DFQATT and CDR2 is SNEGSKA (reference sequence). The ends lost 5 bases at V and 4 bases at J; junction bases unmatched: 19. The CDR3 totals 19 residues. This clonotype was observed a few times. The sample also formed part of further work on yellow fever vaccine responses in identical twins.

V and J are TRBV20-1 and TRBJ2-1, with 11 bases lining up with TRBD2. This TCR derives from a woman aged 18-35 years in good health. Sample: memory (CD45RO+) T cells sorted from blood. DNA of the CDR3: TGCAGTGCTCCTCCCCCGACTAGCGGGGCCGTCCCGGGGTACAATGAGCAGTTCTTC. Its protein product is CSAPPPTSGAVPGYNEQFF.